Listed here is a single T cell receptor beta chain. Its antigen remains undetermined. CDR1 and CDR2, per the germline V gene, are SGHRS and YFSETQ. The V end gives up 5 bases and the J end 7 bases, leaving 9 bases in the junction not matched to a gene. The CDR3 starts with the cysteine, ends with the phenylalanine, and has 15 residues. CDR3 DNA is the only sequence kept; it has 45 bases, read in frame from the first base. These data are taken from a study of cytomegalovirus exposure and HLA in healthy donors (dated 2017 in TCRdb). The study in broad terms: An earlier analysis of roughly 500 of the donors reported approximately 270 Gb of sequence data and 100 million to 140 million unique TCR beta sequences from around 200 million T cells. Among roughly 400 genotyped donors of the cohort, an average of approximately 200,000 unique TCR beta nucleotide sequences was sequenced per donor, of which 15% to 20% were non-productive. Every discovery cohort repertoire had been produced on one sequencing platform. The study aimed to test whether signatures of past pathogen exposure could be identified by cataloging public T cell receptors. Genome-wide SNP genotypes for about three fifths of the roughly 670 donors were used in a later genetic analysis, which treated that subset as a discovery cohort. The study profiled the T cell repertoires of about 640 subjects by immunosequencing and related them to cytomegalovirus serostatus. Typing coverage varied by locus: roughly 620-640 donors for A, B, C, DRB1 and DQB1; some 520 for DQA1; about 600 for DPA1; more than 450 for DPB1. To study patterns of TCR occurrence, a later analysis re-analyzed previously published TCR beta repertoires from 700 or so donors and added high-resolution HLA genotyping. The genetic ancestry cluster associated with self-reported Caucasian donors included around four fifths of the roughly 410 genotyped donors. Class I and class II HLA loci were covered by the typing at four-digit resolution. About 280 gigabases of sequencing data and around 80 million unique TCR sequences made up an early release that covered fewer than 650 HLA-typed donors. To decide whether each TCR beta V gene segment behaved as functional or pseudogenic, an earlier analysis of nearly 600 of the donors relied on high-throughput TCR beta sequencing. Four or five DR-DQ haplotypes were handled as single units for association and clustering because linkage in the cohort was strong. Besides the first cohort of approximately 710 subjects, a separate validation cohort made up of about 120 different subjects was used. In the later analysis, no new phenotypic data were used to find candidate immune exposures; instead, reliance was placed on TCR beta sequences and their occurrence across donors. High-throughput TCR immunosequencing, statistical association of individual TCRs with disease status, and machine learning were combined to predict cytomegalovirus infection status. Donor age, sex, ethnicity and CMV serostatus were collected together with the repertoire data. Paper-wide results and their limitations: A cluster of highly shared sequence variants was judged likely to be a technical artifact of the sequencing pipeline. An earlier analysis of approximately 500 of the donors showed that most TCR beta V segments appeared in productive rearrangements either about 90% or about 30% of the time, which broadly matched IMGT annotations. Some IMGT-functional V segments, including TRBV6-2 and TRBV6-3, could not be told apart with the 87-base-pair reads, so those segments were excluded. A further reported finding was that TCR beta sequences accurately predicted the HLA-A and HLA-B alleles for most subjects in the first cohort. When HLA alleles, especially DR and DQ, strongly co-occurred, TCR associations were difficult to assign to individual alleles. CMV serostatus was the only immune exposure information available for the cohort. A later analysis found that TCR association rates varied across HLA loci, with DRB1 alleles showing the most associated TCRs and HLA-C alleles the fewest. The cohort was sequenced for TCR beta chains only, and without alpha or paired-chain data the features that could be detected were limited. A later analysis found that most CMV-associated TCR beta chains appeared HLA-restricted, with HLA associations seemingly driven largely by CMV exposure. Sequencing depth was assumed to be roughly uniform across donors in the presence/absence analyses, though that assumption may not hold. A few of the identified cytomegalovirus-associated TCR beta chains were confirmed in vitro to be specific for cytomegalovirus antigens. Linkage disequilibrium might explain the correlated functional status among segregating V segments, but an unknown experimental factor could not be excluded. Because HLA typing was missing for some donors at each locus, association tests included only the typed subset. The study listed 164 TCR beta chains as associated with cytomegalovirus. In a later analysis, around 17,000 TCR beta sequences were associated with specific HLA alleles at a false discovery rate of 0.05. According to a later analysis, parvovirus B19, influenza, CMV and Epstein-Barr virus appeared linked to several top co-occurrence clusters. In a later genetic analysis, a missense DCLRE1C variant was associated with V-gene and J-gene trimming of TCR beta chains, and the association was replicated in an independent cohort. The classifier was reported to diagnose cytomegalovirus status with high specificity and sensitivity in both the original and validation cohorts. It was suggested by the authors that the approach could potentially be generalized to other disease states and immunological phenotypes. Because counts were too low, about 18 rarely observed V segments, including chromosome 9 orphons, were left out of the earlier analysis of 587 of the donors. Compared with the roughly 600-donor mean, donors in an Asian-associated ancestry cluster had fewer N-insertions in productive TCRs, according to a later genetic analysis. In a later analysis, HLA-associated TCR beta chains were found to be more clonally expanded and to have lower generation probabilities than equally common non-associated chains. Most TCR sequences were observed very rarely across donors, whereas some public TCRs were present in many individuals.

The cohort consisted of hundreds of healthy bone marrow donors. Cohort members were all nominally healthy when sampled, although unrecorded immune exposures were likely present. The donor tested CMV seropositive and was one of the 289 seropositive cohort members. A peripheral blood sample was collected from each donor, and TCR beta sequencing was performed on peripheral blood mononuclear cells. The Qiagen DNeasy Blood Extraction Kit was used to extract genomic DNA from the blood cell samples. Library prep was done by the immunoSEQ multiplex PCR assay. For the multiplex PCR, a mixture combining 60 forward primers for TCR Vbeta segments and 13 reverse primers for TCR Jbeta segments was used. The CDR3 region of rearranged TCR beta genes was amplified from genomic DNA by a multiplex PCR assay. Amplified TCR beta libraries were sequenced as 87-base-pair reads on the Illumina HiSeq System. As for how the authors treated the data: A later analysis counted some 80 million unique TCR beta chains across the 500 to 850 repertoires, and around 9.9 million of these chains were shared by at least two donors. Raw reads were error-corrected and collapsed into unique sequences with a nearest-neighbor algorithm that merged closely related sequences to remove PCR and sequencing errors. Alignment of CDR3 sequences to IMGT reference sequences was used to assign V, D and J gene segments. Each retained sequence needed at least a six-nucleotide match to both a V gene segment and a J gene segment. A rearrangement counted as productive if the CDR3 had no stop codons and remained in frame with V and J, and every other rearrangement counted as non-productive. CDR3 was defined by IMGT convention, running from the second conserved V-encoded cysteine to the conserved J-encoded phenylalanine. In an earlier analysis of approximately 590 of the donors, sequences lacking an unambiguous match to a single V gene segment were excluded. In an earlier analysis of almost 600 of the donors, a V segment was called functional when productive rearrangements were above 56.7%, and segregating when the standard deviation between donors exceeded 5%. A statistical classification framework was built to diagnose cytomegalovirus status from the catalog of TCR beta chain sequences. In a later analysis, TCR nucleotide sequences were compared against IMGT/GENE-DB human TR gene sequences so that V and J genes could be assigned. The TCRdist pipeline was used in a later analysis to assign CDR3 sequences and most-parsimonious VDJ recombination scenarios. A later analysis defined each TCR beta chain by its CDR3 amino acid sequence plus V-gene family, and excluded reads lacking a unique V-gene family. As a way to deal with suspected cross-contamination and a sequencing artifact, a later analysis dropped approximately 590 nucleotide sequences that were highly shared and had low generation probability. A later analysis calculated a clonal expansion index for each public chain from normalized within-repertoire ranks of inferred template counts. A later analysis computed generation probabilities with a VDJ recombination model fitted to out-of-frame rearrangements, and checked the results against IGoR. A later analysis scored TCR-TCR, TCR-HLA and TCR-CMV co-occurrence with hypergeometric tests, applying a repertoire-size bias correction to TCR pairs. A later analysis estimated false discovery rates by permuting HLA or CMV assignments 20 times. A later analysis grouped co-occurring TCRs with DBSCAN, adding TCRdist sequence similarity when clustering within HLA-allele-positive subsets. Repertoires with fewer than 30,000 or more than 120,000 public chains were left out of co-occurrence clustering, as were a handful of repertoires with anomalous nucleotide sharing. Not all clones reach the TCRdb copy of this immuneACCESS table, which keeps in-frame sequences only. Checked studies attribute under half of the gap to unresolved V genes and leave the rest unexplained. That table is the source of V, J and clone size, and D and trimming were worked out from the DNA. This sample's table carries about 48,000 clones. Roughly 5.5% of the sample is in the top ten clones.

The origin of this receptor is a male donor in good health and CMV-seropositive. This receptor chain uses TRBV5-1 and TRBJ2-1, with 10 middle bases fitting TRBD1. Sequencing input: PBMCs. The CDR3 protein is CASRTSGQGSNEQFF. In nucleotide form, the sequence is TGCGCCAGCAGAACCTCGGGACAGGGGTCGAATGAGCAGTTCTTC.